Listed below are T cell receptor beta chains from one sample, sequenced in a study of T cell responses to AZD1222 COVID-19 vaccine. Clones were sequenced by immunoSEQ multiplex PCR, and TCRdb holds only the in-frame ones, with some missing. The sample has about 130,000 clones, about 90% seen once. Sequencing was performed on peripheral blood, taken 28 days after the second AZD1222 dose. These receptors were taken from an adult who received the AZD1222 COVID-19 vaccine. The CDR3 runs from the conserved cysteine through the conserved F or W. A D gene is named only where the DNA matches it firmly. Clone sizes are given selectively: once, few, many, or a class where the clone is expanded.

CDR3	DNA	size	V	J	D
CASRPLTGGYGYTF	TGTGCCAGTAGGCCCCTGACAGGGGGCTATGGCTACACCTTC	once	TRBV19	TRBJ1-2	TRBD1
CATSRAGTGDQPQHF	TGTGCCACCAGCAGAGCCGGGACAGGGGATCAGCCCCAGCATTTT	.	TRBV15	TRBJ1-5	TRBD1
CASRQGVAFF	TGTGCCAGCCGACAGGGGGTCGCTTTCTTT	.	TRBV19	TRBJ1-1	TRBD1
CSVGPQSSSTDTQYF	TGCAGCGTTGGCCCCCAATCCTCTAGCACAGATACGCAGTATTTT	.	TRBV29-1	TRBJ2-3	.
CATSDSGLADTQYF	TGTGCCACCAGTGATTCCGGACTAGCAGATACGCAGTATTTT	.	TRBV24-1	TRBJ2-3	TRBD2
CASSPWGTDSEAFF	TGTGCCAGCAGTCCATGGGGGACAGATAGTGAAGCTTTCTTT	.	TRBV6-2/TRBV6-3	TRBJ1-1	TRBD1
CASRGVANTGELFF	TGTGCCAGCAGAGGGGTAGCGAACACCGGGGAGCTGTTTTTT	.	TRBV27	TRBJ2-2	.
CASSPIGDNYGYTF	TGTGCCAGCAGTCCCATTGGGGATAACTATGGCTACACCTTC	.	TRBV27	TRBJ1-2	.
CASRLGLAGGSGGEQFF	TGTGCCAGCAGACTGGGACTAGCGGGGGGTTCTGGTGGGGAGCAGTTCTTC	.	TRBV5-8	TRBJ2-1	TRBD2
CASSSGQGVNQPQHF	TGCGCCAGCAGCAGCGGACAGGGGGTAAATCAGCCCCAGCATTTT	.	TRBV5-1	TRBJ1-5	TRBD1
CASSPPTGNTEAFF	TGTGCCAGCTCACCACCGACAGGCAACACTGAAGCTTTCTTT	.	TRBV18	TRBJ1-1	.
CASSHTSGVAKNIQYF	TGCGCCAGCAGCCACACTAGCGGGGTAGCCAAAAACATTCAGTACTTC	.	TRBV5-1	TRBJ2-4	TRBD2
CASSKIRGQDTEAFF	TGTGCCAGCAGTAAGATCAGGGGGCAGGACACTGAAGCTTTCTTT	.	TRBV25-1	TRBJ1-1	TRBD1
CASRPDSTTNEKLFF	TGTGCCAGCAGGCCTGACAGTACAACTAATGAAAAACTGTTTTTT	.	TRBV6-5	TRBJ1-4	.
CASSPPRQANYGYTF	TGTGCCAGCAGCCCACCGCGGCAAGCTAACTATGGCTACACCTTC	.	TRBV11-1	TRBJ1-2	.
CASSLVSEHGELFF	TGTGCCAGCAGCTTAGTCTCCGAACACGGGGAGCTGTTTTTT	.	TRBV7-6	TRBJ2-2	.
CASSQWTGDNSPLHF	TGTGCCAGCAGCCAATGGACAGGGGATAATTCACCCCTCCACTTT	.	TRBV3-1/TRBV3-2	TRBJ1-6	TRBD1
CASSQEGGGNNSPLHF	TGTGCCAGCAGCCAAGAGGGAGGAGGCAACAATTCACCCCTCCACTTT	.	TRBV3-1/TRBV3-2	TRBJ1-6	.
CASSVGPGRPQYF	TGTGCCAGCAGCGTAGGCCCGGGCAGGCCCCAGTACTTC	.	TRBV9	TRBJ2-5	.
CASSQATGGVGGYTF	TGTGCCAGCAGCCAAGCGACAGGGGGCGTCGGTGGCTACACCTTC	.	TRBV3-1/TRBV3-2	TRBJ1-2	TRBD1
CASSLEVNTEAFF	TGTGCCAGCAGCTTAGAGGTGAACACTGAAGCTTTCTTT	few	TRBV7-9	TRBJ1-1	.
CARKEGLAGGYEQYF	TGTGCCAGGAAGGAGGGTCTAGCGGGAGGGTACGAGCAGTACTTC	.	TRBV6-4	TRBJ2-7	TRBD2
CGSGSGNTGELFF	TGTGGCAGCGGGAGCGGGAACACCGGGGAGCTGTTTTTT	.	TRBV12-3/TRBV12-4	TRBJ2-2	TRBD2
CASSQLAALLAKNIQYF	TGTGCCAGCAGTCAACTAGCGGCACTACTAGCCAAAAACATTCAGTACTTC	few	TRBV6-6	TRBJ2-4	TRBD2
CASSQGQLAGLAGYTF	TGTGCCAGCAGCCAGGGACAACTAGCGGGGTTAGCAGGCTACACCTTC	once	TRBV4-2	TRBJ1-2	.
CASSITGLYGYTF	TGTGCCAGTAGTATCACAGGGCTCTATGGCTACACCTTC	.	TRBV19	TRBJ1-2	.
CASSQGAFHTDTQYF	TGTGCCAGCAGCCAGGGGGCCTTTCACACAGATACGCAGTATTTT	once	TRBV7-9	TRBJ2-3	TRBD1
CASSFAGRLQETQYF	TGTGCCAGCAGCTTTGCGGGTCGCCTCCAAGAGACCCAGTACTTC	.	TRBV11-2	TRBJ2-5	.
CASSYSAGVGGYGYTF	TGTGCCAGCAGTTACTCCGCAGGGGTGGGCGGCTATGGCTACACCTTC	.	TRBV6-5	TRBJ1-2	.
CASSIGDRTTEAFF	TGTGCCAGTAGTATAGGGGACAGAACGACTGAAGCTTTCTTT	.	TRBV19	TRBJ1-1	TRBD1
CASSAGQGGGGGELFF	TGTGCCAGCAGCGCCGGACAGGGGGGCGGAGGCGGGGAGCTGTTTTTT	few	TRBV7-2	TRBJ2-2	TRBD1
CASSTLTGGSSNEQFF	TGTGCCAGCAGTACACTGACAGGGGGCAGTTCGAATGAGCAGTTCTTC	once	TRBV28	TRBJ2-1	TRBD1
CASSFGQTYSGNTIYF	TGTGCCAGCAGCTTTGGCCAGACCTACTCTGGAAACACCATATATTTT	.	TRBV7-9	TRBJ1-3	.
CASSSVVTGELFF	TGTGCCAGCAGTAGTGTAGTCACCGGGGAGCTGTTTTTT	.	TRBV6-6	TRBJ2-2	.
CASSYLGDGSPLHF	TGTGCCAGCAGTTACCTGGGGGACGGTTCACCCCTCCACTTT	.	TRBV6-2/TRBV6-3	TRBJ1-6	.
CASGPGLAGVDEQFF	TGTGCTAGTGGTCCCGGACTAGCGGGAGTTGATGAGCAGTTCTTC	.	TRBV12-5	TRBJ2-1	TRBD2
CASSSSPVAFF	TGTGCCAGCAGCTCGTCACCGGTGGCTTTCTTT	.	TRBV7-9	TRBJ1-1	.
CAISGAGESYEQYF	TGTGCCATCAGTGGGGCGGGAGAATCCTACGAGCAGTACTTC	.	TRBV10-3	TRBJ2-7	TRBD2
CASSSDPGPTPYEQYF	TGTGCCAGCAGCTCCGATCCGGGACCAACACCCTACGAGCAGTACTTC	.	TRBV11-2	TRBJ2-7	.
CASSTGLAGRYNEQFF	TGTGCCAGCAGTACGGGACTAGCGGGAAGGTACAATGAGCAGTTCTTC	.	TRBV28	TRBJ2-1	TRBD2
CASSPGTGGRNTEAFF	TGTGCCAGCAGCCCCGGGACAGGGGGTAGGAACACTGAAGCTTTCTTT	.	TRBV5-5	TRBJ1-1	TRBD1
CASSLAARTGEKLFF	TGCGCCAGCAGCTTGGCCGCCAGAACGGGCGAAAAACTGTTTTTT	.	TRBV5-1	TRBJ1-4	.
CASSRKAGQPNEKLFF	TGTGCCAGCAGCCGCAAAGCCGGCCAGCCTAATGAAAAACTGTTTTTT	.	TRBV21-1	TRBJ1-4	.
CASSLRMGTSGTSRSYNEQFF	TGTGCCAGCAGTTTACGAATGGGTACTAGCGGGACTAGTAGGTCCTACAATGAGCAGTTCTTC	once	TRBV28	TRBJ2-1	TRBD2
CASSYTPGYQPQHF	TGTGCCAGCAGTTACACCCCGGGTTATCAGCCCCAGCATTTT	.	TRBV6-2/TRBV6-3	TRBJ1-5	.
CASASTGVVSGANVLTF	TGCGCCAGCGCTTCTACAGGGGTGGTCTCTGGGGCCAACGTCCTGACTTTC	.	TRBV4-1	TRBJ2-6	TRBD1
CATTKGGNYGYTF	TGTGCCACTACGAAGGGCGGAAACTATGGCTACACCTTC	once	TRBV28	TRBJ1-2	.
CASSPLARGSYEQYF	TGTGCCAGCAGCCCACTCGCCCGAGGGTCCTACGAGCAGTACTTC	.	TRBV11-2	TRBJ2-7	.
CASSQDFYGISGANVLTF	TGCGCCAGCAGCCAAGATTTTTATGGCATCTCTGGGGCCAACGTCCTGACTTTC	.	TRBV4-3	TRBJ2-6	.
CASSPEAGQGYTF	TGCGCCAGCAGTCCAGAGGCAGGGCAGGGCTACACCTTC	.	TRBV4-3	TRBJ1-2	.